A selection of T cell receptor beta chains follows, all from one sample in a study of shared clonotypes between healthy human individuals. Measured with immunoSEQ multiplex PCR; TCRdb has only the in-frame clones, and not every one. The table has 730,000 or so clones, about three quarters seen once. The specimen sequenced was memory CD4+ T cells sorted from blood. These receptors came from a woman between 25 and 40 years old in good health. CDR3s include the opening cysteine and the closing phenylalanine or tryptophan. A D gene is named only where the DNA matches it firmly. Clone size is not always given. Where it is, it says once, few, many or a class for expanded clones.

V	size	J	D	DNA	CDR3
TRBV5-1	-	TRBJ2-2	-	TGCGCCAGCACCCGGGCAGGGGACACCGGGGAGCTGTTTTTT	CASTRAGDTGELFF
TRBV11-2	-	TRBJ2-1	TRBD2	TGTGCCAGCAGCTTAGGTAGCGGGAGGGCCAATGAGCAGTTCTTC	CASSLGSGRANEQFF
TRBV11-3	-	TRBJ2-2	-	TGTGCCAGCAGCGCAGCACCCGGTTTCACCGGGGAGCTGTTTTTT	CASSAAPGFTGELFF
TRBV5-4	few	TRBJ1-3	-	TGTGCCAGCAGCTTGGCAGGGTTAGAAGGAAACACCATATATTTT	CASSLAGLEGNTIYF
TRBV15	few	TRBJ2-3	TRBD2	TGTGCCACCAGCGGAGGACTAGCCTTTTTAACAGATACGCAGTATTTT	CATSGGLAFLTDTQYF
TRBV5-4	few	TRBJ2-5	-	TGTGCCAGCAGCCTGGAAGGAGGCAGGGGATACCAAGAGACCCAGTACTTC	CASSLEGGRGYQETQYF
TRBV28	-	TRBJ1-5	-	TGTGCCAGCAGTGAGACTTATCAGCCCCAGCATTTT	CASSETYQPQHF
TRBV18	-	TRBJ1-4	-	TGTGCCAGCTCACCGGGGGGCGTCCGGAGCGGTGAAAAACTGTTTTTT	CASSPGGVRSGEKLFF
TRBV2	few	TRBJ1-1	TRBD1	TGTGCCAGCAGTGAAAAGGGGGCGGGTACTGAAGCTTTCTTT	CASSEKGAGTEAFF
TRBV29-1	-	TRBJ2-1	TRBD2	TGCAGCGTAAGGACTAGCGGGAGTTGGTCTGAGCAGTTCTTC	CSVRTSGSWSEQFF
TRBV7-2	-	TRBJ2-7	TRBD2	TGTGCCAGCAGCTATAGTACGGGAGGGGTGTACGAGCAGTACTTC	CASSYSTGGVYEQYF
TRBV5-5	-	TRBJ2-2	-	TGTGCCAGCAGCCCGTCTGGGGCCGGGGAGCTGTTTTTT	CASSPSGAGELFF
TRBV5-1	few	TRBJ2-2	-	TGCGCCAGCAGCTTACAGGGTGCCGGGGAGCTGTTTTTT	CASSLQGAGELFF
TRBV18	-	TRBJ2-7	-	TGTGCCAGCTCTCCGGGCCCATCCTACGAGCAGTACTTC	CASSPGPSYEQYF
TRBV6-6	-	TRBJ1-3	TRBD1	TGTGCCAGCAGGGGGACAGGGGCTGGAAACACCATATATTTT	CASRGTGAGNTIYF
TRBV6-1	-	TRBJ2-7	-	TGTGCCAGCAGTGGCGGGACAACCTACGAGCAGTACTTC	CASSGGTTYEQYF
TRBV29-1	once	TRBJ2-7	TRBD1	TGCAGCGTCCAGGGGGTCCTAGGTACCTACGAGCAGTACTTC	CSVQGVLGTYEQYF
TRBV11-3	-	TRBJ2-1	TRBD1	TGTGCCAGCAGCCCGGGGGGGACAGGGGGCTACAATGAGCAGTTCTTC	CASSPGGTGGYNEQFF
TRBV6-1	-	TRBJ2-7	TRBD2	TGTGCCAGCAGCCTAGCGGGTGCCTACGAGCAGTACTTC	CASSLAGAYEQYF
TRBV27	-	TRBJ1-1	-	TGTGCCAGCACCCTAAGGAGCTTGAACACTGAAGCTTTCTTT	CASTLRSLNTEAFF
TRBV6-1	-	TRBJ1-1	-	TGTGCCAGCAGTGAAGCAGTCTCGGGGAGAGCTTTCTTT	CASSEAVSGRAFF
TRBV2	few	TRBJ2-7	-	TGTGCCAGCAGCCCCAATTGGAGTTCGGACTACGAGCAGTACTTC	CASSPNWSSDYEQYF
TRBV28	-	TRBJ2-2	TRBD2	TGTGCCACCCAAGGGACTAGCGGGAGGATCCCCCCCGGGGAGCTGTTTTTT	CATQGTSGRIPPGELFF
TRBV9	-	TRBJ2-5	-	TGTGCCAGCAGCGTCGGGGTAGGAGAGACCCAGTACTTC	CASSVGVGETQYF
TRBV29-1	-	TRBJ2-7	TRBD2	TGCAGCGGGCTGACTAGCGGTTACGAGCAGTACTTC	CSGLTSGYEQYF
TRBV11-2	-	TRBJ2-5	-	TGTGCCAGCAGGAGGGGGAACCAGGAGACCCAGTACTTC	CASRRGNQETQYF
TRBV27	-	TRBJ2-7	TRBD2	TGTGCCAGCAGGGGGGGACTAGCGAAGCACTACGAGCAGTACTTC	CASRGGLAKHYEQYF
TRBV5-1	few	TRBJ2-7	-	TGCGCCAGCACCAAGGTGTCCTACGAGCAGTACTTC	CASTKVSYEQYF
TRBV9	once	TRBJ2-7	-	TGTGCCAGCAGCGCTACCGGGTACGGGTACGAGCAGTACTTC	CASSATGYGYEQYF
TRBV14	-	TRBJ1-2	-	TGTGCCAGCAGCCAAGATCACAGGCCAACTACTAACTATGGCTACACCTTC	CASSQDHRPTTNYGYTF
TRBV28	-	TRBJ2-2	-	TGTGCCAGCAGTTTGGGACAAACCGGGGAGCTGTTTTTT	CASSLGQTGELFF
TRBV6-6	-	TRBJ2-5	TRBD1	TGTGCCAGCAGTTCGGGACAGGGGGAGACCCAGTACTTC	CASSSGQGETQYF
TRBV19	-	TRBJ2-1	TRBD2	TGTGCCGCAGGGGGACTAGCGGGTGGGGATGAGCAGTTCTTC	CAAGGLAGGDEQFF
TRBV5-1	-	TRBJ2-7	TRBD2	TGCGCCAGCAGCTTGACCCACCAGACTAGCGGTTTCTCCTACGAGCAGTACTTC	CASSLTHQTSGFSYEQYF
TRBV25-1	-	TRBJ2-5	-	TGTGCCAGCAGTGAAGCCCTCACAGGACCCCAAGAGACCCAGTACTTC	CASSEALTGPQETQYF
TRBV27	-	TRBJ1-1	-	TGTGCCAGCAGTTCTCGGACAGCGGGATTTGGTTTCGGCACTGAAGCTTTCTTT	CASSSRTAGFGFGTEAFF
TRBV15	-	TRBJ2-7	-	TGTGCCACCAGCAGATCGGGACTCCACGAGCAGTACTTC	CATSRSGLHEQYF
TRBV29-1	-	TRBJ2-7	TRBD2	TGCAGCGTTGTAATCGCTAGCGGGACCTACGAGCAGTACTTC	CSVVIASGTYEQYF
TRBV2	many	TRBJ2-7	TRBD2	TGTGCCAGCAGTTCTAGCGGGAGGGCCCTCTACGAGCAGTACTTC	CASSSSGRALYEQYF
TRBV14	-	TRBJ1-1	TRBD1	TGTGCCAGCAGCCAAGCTACAGGGGGTGCTGAAGCTTTCTTT	CASSQATGGAEAFF
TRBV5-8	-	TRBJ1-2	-	TGTGCCAGCAGCTTGGATCTCCCATATGGCTACACCTTC	CASSLDLPYGYTF
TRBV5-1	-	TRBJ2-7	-	TGCGCCAGCAGTCTCAGGGATGGATCCTACGAGCAGTACTTC	CASSLRDGSYEQYF
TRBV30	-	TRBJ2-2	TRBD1	TGTGCCTGGGCATTGGACAGGGGGAACACCGGGGAGCTGTTTTTT	CAWALDRGNTGELFF
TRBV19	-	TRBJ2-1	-	TGTGCCAGTAGCAGTTCGACAGTTTACAATGAGCAGTTCTTC	CASSSSTVYNEQFF
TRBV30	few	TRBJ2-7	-	TGTGCCTGGTCAGGGAGCACCGAGCAGTACTTC	CAWSGSTEQYF
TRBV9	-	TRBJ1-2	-	TGTGCCAGCAGCGTATCCCCAAGTGCTAACTATGGCTACACCTTC	CASSVSPSANYGYTF
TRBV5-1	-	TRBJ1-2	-	TGCGCCAGCAGCTTGGCCGTGACAGCGGGGGATGGCTACACCTTC	CASSLAVTAGDGYTF
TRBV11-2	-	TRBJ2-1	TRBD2	TGTGCCAGCAGCTTAGAGCGGGAGTCCTACAATGAGCAGTTCTTC	CASSLERESYNEQFF